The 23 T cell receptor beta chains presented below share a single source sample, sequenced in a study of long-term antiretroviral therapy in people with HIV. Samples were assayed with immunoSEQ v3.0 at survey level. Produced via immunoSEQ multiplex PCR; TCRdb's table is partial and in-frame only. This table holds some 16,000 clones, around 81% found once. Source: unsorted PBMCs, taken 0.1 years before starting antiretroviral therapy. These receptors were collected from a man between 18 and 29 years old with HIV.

The CDR3 here is CASIGREEGYTF. The DNA of the CDR3 is TGTGCCAGCATCGGGAGGGAGGAAGGCTACACCTTC. The chain joins TRBV2 to TRBJ1-2; D call uncertain. CDR1 and CDR2 (germline): SNHLY, FYNNEI. Trimming left V 7 bases short and J 8 bases short, with 14 bases between. This CDR3 is 12 amino acids long. The whole variable domain, filled in from reference TRBV2 and TRBJ1-2, reads EPEVTQTPSHQVTQMGQEVILRCVPISNHLYFYWYRQILGQKVEFLVSFYNNEISEKSEIFDDQFSVERPDGSNFTLKIRSTKLEDSAMYFCASIGREEGYTFGSGTRLTVV.

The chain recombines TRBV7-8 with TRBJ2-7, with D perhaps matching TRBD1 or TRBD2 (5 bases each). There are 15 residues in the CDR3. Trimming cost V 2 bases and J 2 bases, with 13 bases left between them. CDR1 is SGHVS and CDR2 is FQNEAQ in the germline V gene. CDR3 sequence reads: CASSLPGRTTYEQYF. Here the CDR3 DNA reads TGTGCCAGCAGCTTACCGGGACGGACAACCTACGAGCAGTACTTC.

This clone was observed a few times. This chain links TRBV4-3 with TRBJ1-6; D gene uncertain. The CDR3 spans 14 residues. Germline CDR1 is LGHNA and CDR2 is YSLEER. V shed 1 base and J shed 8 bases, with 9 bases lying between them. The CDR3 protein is CASSQVIRDSPLHF. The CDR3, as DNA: TGCGCCAGCAGCCAAGTTATAAGGGATTCACCCCTCCACTTT.

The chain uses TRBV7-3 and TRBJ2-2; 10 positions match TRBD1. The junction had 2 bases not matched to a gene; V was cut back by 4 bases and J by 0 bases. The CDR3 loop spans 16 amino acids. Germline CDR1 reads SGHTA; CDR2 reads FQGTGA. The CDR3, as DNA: TGTGCCAGCAGCTCCGACAGGGGGCCGAACACCGGGGAGCTGTTTTTT. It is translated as CASSSDRGPNTGELFF.

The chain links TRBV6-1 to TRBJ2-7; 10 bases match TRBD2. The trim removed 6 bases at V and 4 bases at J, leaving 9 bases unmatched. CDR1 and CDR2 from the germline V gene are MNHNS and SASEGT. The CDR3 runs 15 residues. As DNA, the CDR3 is TGTGCCAGCAGCTTAGCAGCGGGGGGGCTTTACGAGCAGTACTTC. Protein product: CASSLAAGGLYEQYF.

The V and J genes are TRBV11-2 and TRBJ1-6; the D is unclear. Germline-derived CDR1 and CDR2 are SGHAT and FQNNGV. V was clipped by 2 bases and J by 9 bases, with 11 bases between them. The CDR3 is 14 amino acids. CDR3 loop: CASSLQKGSSPLHF. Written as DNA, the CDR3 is TGTGCCAGCAGCTTACAGAAGGGAAGTTCACCCCTCCACTTT.

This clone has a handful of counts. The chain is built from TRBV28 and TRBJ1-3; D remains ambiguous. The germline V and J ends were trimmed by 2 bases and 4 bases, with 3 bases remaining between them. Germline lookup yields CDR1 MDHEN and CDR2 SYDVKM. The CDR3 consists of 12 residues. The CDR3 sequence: CASSLAGNTIYF. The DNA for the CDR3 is TGTGCCAGCAGTTTAGCGGGAAACACCATATATTTT.

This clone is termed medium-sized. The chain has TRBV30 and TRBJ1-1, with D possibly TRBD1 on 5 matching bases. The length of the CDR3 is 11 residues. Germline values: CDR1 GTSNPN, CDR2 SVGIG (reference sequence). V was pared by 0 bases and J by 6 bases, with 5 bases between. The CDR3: CAWSVGAEAFF. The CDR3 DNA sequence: TGTGCCTGGAGTGTAGGGGCTGAAGCTTTCTTT.

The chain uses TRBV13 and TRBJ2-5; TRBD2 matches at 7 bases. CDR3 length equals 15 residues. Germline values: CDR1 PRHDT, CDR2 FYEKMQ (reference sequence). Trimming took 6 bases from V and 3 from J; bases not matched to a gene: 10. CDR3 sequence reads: CASSFGLADEETQYF. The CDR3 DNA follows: TGTGCCAGCAGTTTTGGGCTAGCGGACGAAGAGACCCAGTACTTC.

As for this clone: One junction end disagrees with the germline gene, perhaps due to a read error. The CDR3 loop is CASSQSTGTGTCPSYEQYF. The CDR3 DNA follows: TGCGCCAGCAGCCAATCTACCGGGACAGGGACATGTCCTTCGTACGAGCAGTACTTC. The chain links TRBV23-1 to TRBJ2-7; TRBD1 agrees at 9 bases. TRBV23-1 is designated an ORF whose function remains uncertain. The CDR3 loop spans 19 amino acids.

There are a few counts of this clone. CDR3 nucleotides: TGTGCCAGCAGCTTTTTATTCCGGGACGAAGGGCCCCAAGAGACCCAGTACTTC. It is translated as CASSFLFRDEGPQETQYF. The gene calls are TRBV7-6 and TRBJ2-5, with D possibly called TRBD1 or TRBD2 (5 bases each). This CDR3 spans 18 amino acids. The germline V gene encodes CDR1 SGHVS and CDR2 FNYEAQ. Trimming removed 3 bases from V and 1 base from J, with 21 bases in between.

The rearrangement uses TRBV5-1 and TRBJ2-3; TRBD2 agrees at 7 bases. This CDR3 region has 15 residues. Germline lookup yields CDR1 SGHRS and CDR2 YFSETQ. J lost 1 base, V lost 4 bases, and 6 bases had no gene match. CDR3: CASSLTSQRTDTQYF. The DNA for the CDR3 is TGCGCCAGCAGCCTGACTAGCCAGCGCACAGATACGCAGTATTTT.

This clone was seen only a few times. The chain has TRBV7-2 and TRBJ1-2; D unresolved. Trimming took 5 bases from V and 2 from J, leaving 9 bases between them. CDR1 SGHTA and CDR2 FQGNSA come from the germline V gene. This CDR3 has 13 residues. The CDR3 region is CASSLRENYGYTF. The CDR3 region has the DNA TGTGCCAGCAGCCTTAGAGAAAACTATGGCTACACCTTC.

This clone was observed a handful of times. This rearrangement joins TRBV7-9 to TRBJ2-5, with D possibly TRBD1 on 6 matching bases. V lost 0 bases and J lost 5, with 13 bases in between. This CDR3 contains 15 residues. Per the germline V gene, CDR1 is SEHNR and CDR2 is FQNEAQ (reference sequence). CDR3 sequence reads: CASSLAQGYVETQYF. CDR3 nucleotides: TGTGCCAGCAGCTTAGCGCAGGGGTACGTTGAGACCCAGTACTTC.

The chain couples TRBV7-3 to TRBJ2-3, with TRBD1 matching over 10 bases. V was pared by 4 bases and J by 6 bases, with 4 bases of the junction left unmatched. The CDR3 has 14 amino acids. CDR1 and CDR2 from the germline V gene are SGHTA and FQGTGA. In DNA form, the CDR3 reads TGTGCCAGCAGCTCGACAGGGGGCTGGGATACGCAGTATTTT. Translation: CASSSTGGWDTQYF.

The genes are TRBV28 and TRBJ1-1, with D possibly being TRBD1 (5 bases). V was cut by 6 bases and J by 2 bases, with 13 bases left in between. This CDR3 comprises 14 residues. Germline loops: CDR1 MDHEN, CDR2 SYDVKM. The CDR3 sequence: CASRGRAHNTEAFF. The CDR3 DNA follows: TGTGCCAGCAGGGGCAGGGCTCATAACACTGAAGCTTTCTTT.

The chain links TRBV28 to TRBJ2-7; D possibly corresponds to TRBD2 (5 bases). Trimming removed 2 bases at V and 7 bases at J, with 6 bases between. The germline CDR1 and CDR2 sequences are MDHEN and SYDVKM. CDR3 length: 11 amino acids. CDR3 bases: TGTGCCAGCAGTTTACAGCGGGAGCAGTACTTC. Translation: CASSLQREQYF.

CDR3 in DNA: TGTGCCAGCAGTAGGACTAGCGGGAGTCTTGAGCAGTTCTTC. Translated: CASSRTSGSLEQFF. The V gene is TRBV28, the J gene TRBJ2-1; 13 nucleotides line up with TRBD2. With V trimmed by 5 bases and J by 9 bases, 4 bases remained unmatched. The CDR3 sequence is 14 residues long. Per the germline V gene, CDR1 is MDHEN and CDR2 is SYDVKM.

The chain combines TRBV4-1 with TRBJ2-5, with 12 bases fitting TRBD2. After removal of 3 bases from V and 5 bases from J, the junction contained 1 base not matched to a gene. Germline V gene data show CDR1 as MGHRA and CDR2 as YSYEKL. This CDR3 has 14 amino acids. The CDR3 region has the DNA TGCGCCAGCAGCCACGGACTAGCGGGGGAGACCCAGTACTTC. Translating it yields CASSHGLAGETQYF.

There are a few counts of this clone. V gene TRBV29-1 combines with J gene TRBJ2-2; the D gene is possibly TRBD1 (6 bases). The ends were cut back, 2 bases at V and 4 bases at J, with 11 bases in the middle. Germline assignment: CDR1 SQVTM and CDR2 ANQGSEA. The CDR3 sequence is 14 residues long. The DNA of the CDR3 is TGCAGCGTTGAAACAGGGTTAGCCACCGGGGAGCTGTTTTTT. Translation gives CSVETGLATGELFF.

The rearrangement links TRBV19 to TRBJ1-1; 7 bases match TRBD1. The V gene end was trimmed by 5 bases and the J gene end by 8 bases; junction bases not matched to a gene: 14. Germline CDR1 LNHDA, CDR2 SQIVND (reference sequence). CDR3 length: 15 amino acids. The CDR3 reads CASSPGDRPFGEAFF. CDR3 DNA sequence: TGTGCCAGTAGTCCCGGGGACAGACCTTTTGGGGAAGCTTTCTTT.

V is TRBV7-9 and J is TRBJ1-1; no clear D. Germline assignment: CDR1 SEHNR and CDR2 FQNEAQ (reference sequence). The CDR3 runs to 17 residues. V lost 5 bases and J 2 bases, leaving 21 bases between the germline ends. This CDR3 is CASSPAIRARDNTEAFF. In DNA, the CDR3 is TGTGCCAGCAGCCCAGCCATTAGGGCGAGAGATAACACTGAAGCTTTCTTT.

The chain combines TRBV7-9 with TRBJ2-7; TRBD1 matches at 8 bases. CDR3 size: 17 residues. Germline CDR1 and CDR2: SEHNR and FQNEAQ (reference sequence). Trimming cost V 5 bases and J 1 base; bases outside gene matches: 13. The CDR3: CASSLRPTGTGSYEQYF. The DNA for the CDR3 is TGTGCCAGCAGCCTCCGGCCGACGGGGACAGGATCCTACGAGCAGTACTTC.